This T cell receptor (beta chain) originates from a study of cytomegalovirus exposure and HLA in healthy donors. Use of 60 Vbeta and 13 Jbeta primers characterized the PCR. Assay used: immunoSEQ multiplex PCR; TCRdb lists only in-frame clones, some missing. The sample lists roughly 150,000 clones, around 77% occurring once. Germline V gene lookup returns CDR1 MNHEY and CDR2 SMNVEV (reference sequence). The V end was cut by 3 bases, the J end by 10 bases, with 18 bases between. The CDR3 is 15 residues long. Material: PBMCs. V usage is TRBV27 and J usage is TRBJ2-2; D possibly corresponds to TRBD2 (6 bases). This sequence originates from a woman aged 40 to 55 in good health and CMV-seronegative. Here the CDR3 reads CASSFNAGSGLELFF. The CDR3 DNA sequence: TGTGCCAGCAGTTTTAATGCGGGGTCCGGCCTGGAGCTGTTTTTT.